Detailed here is one T cell receptor (beta chain). The assay was immunoSEQ multiplex PCR, and TCRdb's table has in-frame clones only and misses some. The repertoire has 75,000 to 100,000 clones, about 92% of them found once; the top ten carry 2% to 3%. V was clipped by 10 bases and J by 3 bases, with 16 bases between them. This CDR3 is built from 13 residues. The source of the sample is a study of T cell changes during pregnancy in multiple sclerosis. This TCR came from a female donor in good health, enrolled as a control in a pregnancy study. J is TRBJ1-2 and V is TRBV5-3; a weak D match, TRBD1 (6 bases). TRBV5-3 qualifies as an ORF whose function is uncertain. This material consisted of peripheral blood, taken after pregnancy. The CDR3 nucleotides are TGTGCCCCCCCTTTGAACAGGGACTATGGCTACACCTTC. It specifies CAPPLNRDYGYTF.